The TCR beta chain under discussion was sequenced for a study of blood T cell repertoires in COVID-19. Turning to the study itself: There were acute and convalescent COVID-19 samples, and they came from the United States, Italy and Spain.

In the original workflow: Estimated nucleated cell counts came from reference gene primer amplification. The table came from immunoSEQ multiplex PCR; TCRdb's copy has only in-frame clones and leaves some out. The D gene and trimming were derived from the DNA, and the V and J assignments and clone size from that table. This table holds a few hundred thousand clones, around 88% found once. This clonotype originated in a woman in her thirties who had been exposed to COVID-19. Sequenced sample: PBMCs or T cells enriched from blood (not recorded which).

CDR3 sequence reads: CASSLPGQGLSRTEAFF. The CDR3 DNA sequence: TGCGCCAGCAGCTTACCGGGACAGGGATTATCTAGAACTGAAGCTTTCTTT. This chain connects TRBV5-1 to TRBJ1-1, with 9 nucleotides matching TRBD1. CDR3 size: 17 residues. The germline gives CDR1 SGHRS, CDR2 YFSETQ. The junction had 13 bases not matched to a gene; V was cut back by 2 bases and J by 5 bases. Looking up the rest from reference TRBV5-1 and TRBJ1-1 gives the full variable domain: KAGVTQTPRYLIKTRGQQVTLSCSPISGHRSVSWYQQTPGQGLQFLFEYFSETQRNKGNFPGRFSGRQFSNSRSEMNVSTLELGDSALYLCASSLPGQGLSRTEAFFGQGTRLTVV.